This TCR beta chain was observed in a study of early stage breast cancer tumors. Study-wide results and limits: Comparing each tissue with blood distinguished tumor from normal in most of the 16 patients. Bulk DNA sequencing of unsorted cells missed chain pairing and markers. Enriched TCRB sequences shared across patients were mostly commonly generated sequences.

The assay was immunoSEQ multiplex PCR, and TCRdb's table has in-frame clones only and misses some. The table has about 25,000 clones, roughly 67% seen once. Trimming took 0 bases from V and 4 from J, leaving 9 bases between them. Germline loops: CDR1 MNHNY, CDR2 SVGAGI (reference sequence). This CDR3 contains 14 residues. About 17-50 mg of tumor tissue was diced per sample. This clone was seen just once. Its antigen is still unknown. What was sequenced was breast tumor tissue. The chain is built from TRBV6-6 and TRBJ1-2; D gene unclear. This clonotype was obtained from a person between 55 and 69 years old with breast cancer. The CDR3 here is CASSYSAQSYGYTF. The CDR3 DNA sequence: TGTGCCAGCAGTTACTCGGCCCAAAGCTATGGCTACACCTTC.